Listed below are T cell receptor beta chains from one sample, sequenced in a study of blood T cell repertoires in COVID-19. Generated by immunoSEQ multiplex PCR, the TCRdb table keeps only in-frame clones and is missing some. This table has some 670,000 clones, around 90% appearing once. What was sequenced was peripheral blood. Receptor source: a woman under 30 with acute or convalescent COVID-19. Both conserved end residues are part of each CDR3.

V: TRBV2
CDR3: CASSDVGRGTKNIQYF

V: TRBV25-1
CDR3: CASRDRRHYNEQFF

V: TRBV7-9
CDR3: CASSPGQGYNEQFF

V: TRBV9
CDR3: CASSAGTGFYQETQYF

V: TRBV6-5
CDR3: CASRTEHMNTEAFF

V: TRBV7-9
CDR3: CASSSPWNTEAFF

V: TRBV21-1
CDR3: CASSPHEKGLKTQYF

V: TRBV5-1
CDR3: CASSLRQETGELFF

V: TRBV6-5
CDR3: CASSINRDSEQFF

V: TRBV9
CDR3: CASSVELAGGSNTGELFF

V: TRBV18
CDR3: CASSPQQGEGYTF

V: TRBV5-1
CDR3: CASSAAPTSGGNIQYF

V: TRBV15
CDR3: CATRQGSYSGNQPQHF

V: TRBV5-1
CDR3: CASSDRLNEKLFF

V: TRBV4-1
CDR3: CASRATGKEKLFF

V: TRBV12-3/TRBV12-4
CDR3: CASSLLGEQYF

V: TRBV5-6
CDR3: CASSLGDRIYGYTF

V: TRBV19
CDR3: CASSIFAQNTEAFF

V: TRBV6-5
CDR3: CASRTQGGIQYF

V: TRBV19
CDR3: CASTKLRTGMNTEAFF

V: TRBV13
CDR3: CASSDRRDTEAFF

V: TRBV9
CDR3: CASSNTGFRGYTF

V: TRBV15
CDR3: CATSRDLGLAGADTQYF

V: TRBV30
CDR3: CAWTMGQGDEQYF

V: TRBV29-1
CDR3: CSGLGQVGEQYF

V: TRBV6-2/TRBV6-3
CDR3: CASSQESNQPQHF

V: TRBV27
CDR3: CASSLTGGTYNEQFF

V: TRBV2
CDR3: CASRGGVTTNEKLFF

V: TRBV28
CDR3: CASSLWRRTRLEKLFF

V: TRBV5-1
CDR3: CASSSTYEQYF

V: TRBV3-1/TRBV3-2
CDR3: CASSTPNRNTEAFF

V: TRBV20-1
CDR3: CSASLALVPSESYGYTF

V: TRBV7-8
CDR3: CASSLASVSRVVTEAFF

V: TRBV9
CDR3: CASSGYGGGGGELFF

V: TRBV5-1
CDR3: CASSLGQGFSDTQYF

V: TRBV4-1
CDR3: CASSQPPWRERRNTEAFF

V: TRBV7-9
CDR3: CASSPRGTGFPYNEQFF

V: TRBV6-5
CDR3: CASTLNTEAFF

V: TRBV30
CDR3: CAWSRDSGNTIYF

V: TRBV25-1
CDR3: CASTRQGAGGELFF

V: TRBV6-2/TRBV6-3
CDR3: CASSRSGGYTF